This is a list of T cell receptor beta chains from one sample in a study of blood T cell repertoires in COVID-19. Produced via immunoSEQ multiplex PCR; TCRdb's table is partial and in-frame only. The table lists 500,000 to 600,000 clones, around nine tenths of them singletons. Sample: peripheral blood. Receptors were obtained from a woman aged 50 to 60 with COVID-19, enrolled during active disease. Each CDR3 is given without its conserved first and last residue. Each record gives: J gene, V gene, CDR3 protein.

j_call: TRBJ1-1
v_call: TRBV20-1
cdr3_aa: SARGRGRAF

j_call: TRBJ1-1
v_call: TRBV14
cdr3_aa: ASSRGQGNTEAF

j_call: TRBJ2-3
v_call: TRBV5-1
cdr3_aa: ASSVGGVGTDTQY

j_call: TRBJ1-6
v_call: TRBV27
cdr3_aa: ASSLSGGSSYNSPLH

j_call: TRBJ1-1
v_call: TRBV5-3
cdr3_aa: ARRRSGRAMNTEAF

j_call: TRBJ2-2
v_call: TRBV27
cdr3_aa: ASSPTSGARTGELF

j_call: TRBJ2-7
v_call: TRBV5-5
cdr3_aa: ASRKRGGFDGYEQY

j_call: TRBJ1-6
v_call: TRBV19
cdr3_aa: ASSISPNSPLH

j_call: TRBJ2-7
v_call: TRBV13
cdr3_aa: ASSLLAGATYEQY

j_call: TRBJ2-7
v_call: TRBV6-2/TRBV6-3
cdr3_aa: ASSYYRGPYEQY

j_call: TRBJ1-4
v_call: TRBV6-5
cdr3_aa: ASLGTTNEKLF

j_call: TRBJ1-5
v_call: TRBV6-5
cdr3_aa: ASKWADYSNQPQH

j_call: TRBJ1-5
v_call: TRBV19
cdr3_aa: ASSMGQDSNQPQH

j_call: TRBJ1-4
v_call: TRBV7-8
cdr3_aa: ASSLLGQLNEKLF

j_call: TRBJ2-1
v_call: TRBV5-4
cdr3_aa: ASRPGLLNEQF

j_call: TRBJ2-5
v_call: TRBV7-7
cdr3_aa: ASSLAGRQETQY

j_call: TRBJ2-1
v_call: TRBV7-3
cdr3_aa: ASSLAGGLYNEQF

j_call: TRBJ1-3
v_call: TRBV12-5
cdr3_aa: ASGPNGKDSLVWSGNTIY

j_call: TRBJ2-7
v_call: TRBV4-1
cdr3_aa: ASSLNMRGLRDEQY

j_call: TRBJ2-1
v_call: TRBV5-1
cdr3_aa: ASSMTGAKNEQF

j_call: TRBJ1-1
v_call: TRBV5-1
cdr3_aa: ASSFTGVLNTEAF

j_call: TRBJ2-1
v_call: TRBV5-8
cdr3_aa: ASSSRQAGF

j_call: TRBJ1-3
v_call: TRBV7-3
cdr3_aa: ASSPGQGETIY

j_call: TRBJ2-1
v_call: TRBV24-1
cdr3_aa: ATSRDDFNEQF

j_call: TRBJ1-2
v_call: TRBV30
cdr3_aa: ALFPDRANYGYT

j_call: TRBJ1-3
v_call: TRBV5-1
cdr3_aa: ASSSLQGPGNTIY

j_call: TRBJ1-2
v_call: TRBV9
cdr3_aa: ASSVSAGNYGYT

j_call: TRBJ1-2
v_call: TRBV5-4
cdr3_aa: ASSLTQGAGYT

j_call: TRBJ1-4
v_call: TRBV29-1
cdr3_aa: SVEGTGGFNEKLF

j_call: TRBJ1-4
v_call: TRBV30
cdr3_aa: AWSTGGREKLF

j_call: TRBJ2-7
v_call: TRBV5-1
cdr3_aa: ASSLGGRRGSYEQY

j_call: TRBJ1-2
v_call: TRBV30
cdr3_aa: AWSVHGGEDGYT

j_call: TRBJ1-3
v_call: TRBV5-1
cdr3_aa: ASSLGTELGNTIY

j_call: TRBJ2-5
v_call: TRBV14
cdr3_aa: ASSHLLDSLGGTQY

j_call: TRBJ2-5
v_call: TRBV7-9
cdr3_aa: ASSRLEAPHETQY

j_call: TRBJ1-1
v_call: TRBV5-1
cdr3_aa: ASSLAGEVTEAF

j_call: TRBJ1-5
v_call: TRBV6-1
cdr3_aa: ASSATRGTGNQPQH

j_call: TRBJ1-2
v_call: TRBV18
cdr3_aa: ASSPDSSGPPDYGYT

j_call: TRBJ1-6
v_call: TRBV19
cdr3_aa: ASSRQGAGSPLH

j_call: TRBJ1-3
v_call: TRBV29-1
cdr3_aa: SGTGSGNTIY

j_call: TRBJ1-1
v_call: TRBV6-5
cdr3_aa: ASSRGAGTEAF

j_call: TRBJ2-5
v_call: TRBV12-2
cdr3_aa: ASRPAWRGGSLGTQY

j_call: TRBJ1-1
v_call: TRBV5-6
cdr3_aa: ASSLVRNTEAF

j_call: TRBJ1-1
v_call: TRBV11-2
cdr3_aa: ASSLEGAGNTEAF

j_call: TRBJ2-3
v_call: TRBV20-1
cdr3_aa: SASPTTSGSTDTQY

j_call: TRBJ1-2
v_call: TRBV6-5
cdr3_aa: ASSPSGDVAYGYT

j_call: TRBJ2-5
v_call: TRBV6-5
cdr3_aa: ASSSPSGDQETQY

j_call: TRBJ1-1
v_call: TRBV6-5
cdr3_aa: ASIIERVTEAF

j_call: TRBJ2-5
v_call: TRBV5-4
cdr3_aa: ASSSELAGAGGGETQY